These 10 T cell receptor beta chains came from one sample sequenced in a study of cytomegalovirus exposure and HLA in healthy donors. PCR amplification relied on 60 Vbeta primers (plus 13 Jbeta primers). This table comes from immunoSEQ multiplex PCR, and its TCRdb copy is limited to in-frame clones, with some not included. The sample yields about 200,000 clones, around 82% seen once. Input material: PBMCs. All receptors come from a woman in her 30s in good health and CMV-seronegative.

The V and J genes are TRBV30 and TRBJ1-1; TRBD1 agrees at 8 bases. Germline-derived CDR1 and CDR2 are GTSNPN and SVGIG (reference sequence). There are 18 residues in the CDR3. V shed 2 bases and J 3 bases; nucleotides not matched to a gene: 17. CDR3 in amino acids: CAWSPHPLDRGDDTEAFF. CDR3 sequence (DNA): TGTGCCTGGAGTCCCCATCCTTTAGACAGGGGTGATGACACTGAAGCTTTCTTT.

The rearrangement joins TRBV5-4 to TRBJ1-2; TRBD1 is a possible D gene (5 bases). Germline lookup yields CDR1 SGHNT and CDR2 YYREEE (reference sequence). V was shortened by 3 bases and J by 0 bases, with 21 bases between the two germline ends. The CDR3 runs to 18 residues. The CDR3 region has the DNA TGTGCCAGCAGCTCGGGACTCTGGACTGATAGTTCTAACTATGGCTACACCTTC. Its translation: CASSSGLWTDSSNYGYTF.

This clone was seen just once. This chain connects TRBV2 to TRBJ1-5, with a weak D call TRBD1 (5 bases). The CDR3 covers 16 residues. The V and J ends lost 2 bases and 2 bases respectively, with 13 bases between them. Germline V gene lookup returns CDR1 SNHLY and CDR2 FYNNEI. CDR3 nucleotide sequence: TGTGCCAGCAGTGAAATCTGGGGGGTTGGCAATCAGCCCCAGCATTTT. Its translation is CASSEIWGVGNQPQHF.

The chain combines TRBV6-1 with TRBJ2-2, with D tentatively TRBD1 (6 bases). CDR3 size: 13 residues. Germline-derived CDR1 and CDR2 are MNHNS and SASEGT. Trimming cost V 7 bases and J 4 bases, with 10 bases left between them. The DNA for the CDR3 is TGTGCCAGCATCCAGACAGGCACCGGGGAGCTGTTTTTT. It yields the protein CASIQTGTGELFF.

The chain carries TRBV5-1 and TRBJ2-7, with TRBD2 identical over 8 bases. The CDR3 covers 19 residues. Germline V lookup: CDR1 SGHRS, CDR2 YFSETQ. V lost 0 bases to trimming and J lost 8 bases; unmatched junction nucleotides: 22. The CDR3 coding sequence is TGCGCCAGCAGCTTGGCGACTAGCGCCGCCTCTTTAGGGACCCCTCAGCAGTACTTC. Encoded protein: CASSLATSAASLGTPQQYF.

The chain employs TRBV29-1 and TRBJ1-4, with 8 bases matching TRBD1. This CDR3 region has 13 residues. V lost 7 bases, J lost 5 bases, and 6 bases stayed unmatched. Per germline, CDR1 SQVTM and CDR2 ANQGSEA. The CDR3 nucleotides are TGCAGCGGCCTTCAGGGGGCAAATGAAAAACTGTTTTTT. The encoded protein is CSGLQGANEKLFF.

This clone was counted between two and nine times. The chain joins TRBV28 to TRBJ2-7; 7 positions agree with TRBD2. Germline values: CDR1 MDHEN, CDR2 SYDVKM. Trimming took 5 bases from V and 0 from J; bases not matched to a gene: 7. The CDR3 length is 15 residues. CDR3 residues: CASSQTSEISYEQYF. The CDR3 DNA reads as TGTGCCAGCAGTCAAACTAGCGAGATCTCCTACGAGCAGTACTTC.

This clone was detected a few times. The chain recombines TRBV15 with TRBJ2-5; no firm D call. The V gene lost 1 base and the J gene lost 5 bases, with 5 bases spanning the gap. Germline values: CDR1 LNHNV, CDR2 YYDKDF (reference sequence). CDR3 length equals 12 residues. For the CDR3, the DNA is TGTGCCACCAGCAGAGCAGCGGAGACCCAGTACTTC. Amino acids: CATSRAAETQYF.

The chain recombines TRBV11-3 with TRBJ2-3; 12 bases map to TRBD2. CDR1 and CDR2 (germline): SGHNT, YENEEA. The junction had 4 bases not matched to a gene; V was cut back by 5 bases and J by 4 bases. The CDR3 extends over 15 amino acids. CDR3 nucleotides: TGTGCCAGCAGCACGACTAGCGGGGGCCCAGATACGCAGTATTTT. It is translated as CASSTTSGGPDTQYF.

The V call is TRBV7-2, the J call TRBJ2-5; D gene unclear. The CDR3 contains 15 residues. Trimming left V 4 bases short and J 4 bases short, with 16 bases between. Germline V gene lookup returns CDR1 SGHTA and CDR2 FQGNSA. The CDR3 region is CASSSPLTLRETQYF. Written as DNA, the CDR3 is TGTGCCAGCAGCTCCCCCCTCACCCTGAGAGAGACCCAGTACTTC.